The 25 T cell receptor beta chains below all came from one sample that was sequenced in a study of early T cells in non-severe SARS-CoV-2 infection. TCRdb re-derived calls from the 5' RACE reads in MiXCR, one entry per CDR3 protein. The sample shows about 44,000 distinct CDR3 sequences, less than 30% of them seen only once. Sample: whole blood, taken at baseline. Receptors originate from an adult who was a healthcare worker with PCR-confirmed SARS-CoV-2 infection or an uninfected control (not recorded which).

This clonotype showed up many times. J is TRBJ2-3 and V is TRBV7-6; TRBD2 matches at 8 bases. Unmatched junction bases numbered 4, after V lost 1 base and J lost 1 base. Germline CDR1 and CDR2: SGHVS and FNYEAQ. The CDR3 loop spans 16 amino acids. The CDR3 region is CASSLEPAGGTDTQYF. In nucleotides, the CDR3 is TGTGCCAGCAGCTTAGAGCCAGCGGGGGGCACAGATACGCAGTATTTT.

The table lists this clonotype with a few counts. The chain employs TRBV12-3 or TRBV12-4 and TRBJ1-1, with a tentative D call TRBD1 (6 bases). Trimming took 7 bases from V and 5 from J, leaving 20 bases between them. This CDR3 region has 15 residues. The CDR3 sequence: CASIPRARGGTEAFF. In nucleotides, the CDR3 is TGTGCCAGCATCCCGAGGGCCAGGGGAGGGACTGAAGCTTTCTTT.

The chain combines TRBV4-2 with TRBJ1-1; D gene ambiguous. In germline, CDR1 is LGHNA, CDR2 YNFKEQ. The CDR3 covers 14 residues. Trimming left V 1 base short and J 4 bases short, with 10 bases between. The CDR3 protein is CASSQVRETTEAFF. The CDR3, as DNA: TGTGCCAGCAGCCAAGTTAGAGAGACCACTGAAGCTTTCTTT.

This clonotype turned up a few times. This chain links TRBV7-2 with TRBJ1-1; D gene unclear. Germline loops: CDR1 SGHTA, CDR2 FQGNSA. V dropped 5 bases and J dropped 1 base, with 8 bases sitting between them. CDR3 size: 13 residues. Here the CDR3 reads CASSRPGNTEAFF. For the CDR3, the DNA is TGTGCCAGCAGCCGCCCCGGGAACACTGAAGCTTTCTTT.

This chain joins TRBV20-1 and TRBJ1-2, with 9 bases lining up with TRBD1. CDR1 and CDR2 from the germline V gene are DFQATT and SNEGSKA (reference sequence). This CDR3 contains 16 residues. V was pared by 6 bases and J by 5 bases, with 16 bases of the junction left unmatched. Written as DNA, the CDR3 is TGCAGTGCACAAACCTCGGGCGGGACAGGGCTTTATGGCTACACCTTC. Translation gives CSAQTSGGTGLYGYTF.

The genes are TRBV7-2 and TRBJ1-6, with a weak D call TRBD1 (5 bases). This CDR3 is 13 amino acids long. Per germline, CDR1 SGHTA and CDR2 FQGNSA. V dropped 5 bases and J dropped 10 bases, with 12 bases sitting between them. Written as DNA, the CDR3 is TGTGCCAGCAGCCTCACCCCAGGGTCACCCCTCCACTTT. Its protein is CASSLTPGSPLHF.

Only one count was recorded for this clonotype. The J gene is TRBJ2-7, the V gene TRBV18; 9 bases fit TRBD1. CDR3 length equals 15 residues. From germline, CDR1 is KGHSH and CDR2 LQKENI. V lost 0 bases to trimming and J lost 4 bases; unmatched junction nucleotides: 4. This CDR3 reads CASSPPQGAWYEQYF. The CDR3 nucleotides are TGTGCCAGCTCACCACCACAGGGGGCATGGTACGAGCAGTACTTC.

This clonotype was seen a few times. The chain links TRBV12-3 or TRBV12-4 to TRBJ2-1; D is possibly TRBD2 (6 bases). This CDR3 contains 15 residues. Trimming left V 3 bases short and J 6 bases short, with 15 bases between. CDR3 amino acids: CASSLGGGLLNEQFF. The CDR3 bases are TGTGCCAGCAGTTTGGGTGGGGGACTTCTCAATGAGCAGTTCTTC.

This clonotype was detected a few times. The chain combines TRBV4-2 with TRBJ2-1; either TRBD1 or TRBD2 may fit D (5 bases each). The CDR3 is 15 residues long. The germline gives CDR1 LGHNA, CDR2 YNFKEQ. With 1 base removed from V and 3 bases from J, the gap between germline ends came to 10 bases. The CDR3 is CASSQVGEIYNEQFF. CDR3 bases: TGTGCCAGCAGCCAAGTGGGGGAGATCTACAATGAGCAGTTCTTC.

This rearrangement joins TRBV4-1 to TRBJ1-1, with a weak D call TRBD1 (5 bases). Germline CDR1 MGHRA, CDR2 YSYEKL. This CDR3 region has 15 residues. Trimming shortened V by 3 bases and J by 0 bases, and 11 bases separated the two germline ends. This chain's CDR3 is CASSQRQPMNTEAFF. The CDR3, as DNA: TGCGCCAGCAGCCAGAGACAGCCTATGAACACTGAAGCTTTCTTT.

This chain's CDR3 is CSAVGQADQPQHF. The CDR3 nucleotides are TGCAGTGCAGTAGGACAGGCGGATCAGCCCCAGCATTTT. This chain connects TRBV20-1 to TRBJ1-5; 7 bases are shared with TRBD1. This CDR3 contains 13 residues. V was pared by 6 bases and J by 5 bases, with 7 bases of the junction left unmatched. The germline gives CDR1 DFQATT, CDR2 SNEGSKA (reference sequence).

This clonotype was recorded a few times. CDR3 bases: TGCGCCAGCAGCTTCCTCAGCTCGAACACCGGGGAGCTGTTTTTT. Protein: CASSFLSSNTGELFF. The V gene is TRBV5-1, the J gene TRBJ2-2; D is uncertain. The CDR3 is 15 amino acids. Trimming removed 2 bases from V and 0 bases from J, with 8 bases in between. The V gene's germline CDR1 is SGHRS and CDR2 YFSETQ.

This clonotype was seen just once. V and J are TRBV3-1 and TRBJ2-7, with 8 bases aligning to TRBD2. The CDR3 runs to 15 residues. The trim removed 1 base at V and 4 bases at J, leaving 6 bases unmatched. The V gene's germline CDR1 is LGHDT and CDR2 YNNKEL (reference sequence). The CDR3 coding sequence is TGTGCCAGCAGCCAAGGCGCTGGACTAGCTTACGAGCAGTACTTC. Amino acid sequence: CASSQGAGLAYEQYF.

This clonotype was counted between two and nine times. CDR3 nucleotide sequence: TGTGCCAGCACTCGCGGACAGTCGGGGAGCACCGGGGAGCTGTTTTTT. As protein: CASTRGQSGSTGELFF. This rearrangement joins TRBV6-5 to TRBJ2-2; tentatively, D is TRBD1 (6 bases). This CDR3 has 16 amino acids. V was trimmed by 7 bases and J by 4 bases, leaving 19 bases between them. Germline V gene data show CDR1 as MNHEY and CDR2 as SVGAGI.

This clonotype was counted a few times. The chain uses TRBV27 and TRBJ2-7; TRBD1 matches 7 bases. There are 13 residues in the CDR3. Trimming removed 1 base from V and 6 bases from J; junction bases left unmatched: 3. In germline, CDR1 is MNHEY, CDR2 SMNVEV (reference sequence). The CDR3 sequence: CASSLYRGSEQYF. The DNA for the CDR3 is TGTGCCAGCAGTTTATACAGGGGATCCGAGCAGTACTTC.

This clonotype is labeled medium-sized. The chain combines TRBV11-2 with TRBJ2-4; 7 bases are shared with TRBD1. With 5 bases clipped from V and 6 bases from J, the junction kept 7 bases outside the gene matches. This CDR3 is 14 amino acids long. CDR1 and CDR2 (germline): SGHAT, FQNNGV. This CDR3 reads CASSRDSTTNIQYF. DNA for the CDR3: TGTGCCAGCAGCCGGGACAGTACAACAAACATTCAGTACTTC.

This chain uses TRBV7-9 with TRBJ2-7, with TRBD1 identical over 7 bases. The V segment lost 4 bases and the J segment 2 bases; nucleotides outside the gene matches: 8. Germline loops: CDR1 SEHNR, CDR2 FQNEAQ (reference sequence). This CDR3 contains 15 residues. Here the CDR3 reads CASSSRDSATYEQYF. The CDR3 DNA reads TGTGCCAGCAGCTCCCGGGACAGCGCCACCTACGAGCAGTACTTC. The variable domain in full, completed from reference TRBV7-9 and TRBJ2-7, reads DTGVSQNPRHKITKRGQNVTFRCDPISEHNRLYWYRQTLGQGPEFLTYFQNEAQLEKSRLLSDRFSAERPKGSFSTLEIQRTEQGDSAMYLCASSSRDSATYEQYFGPGTRLTVT.

This clonotype was seen only once. This chain connects TRBV4-1 to TRBJ1-3, with D perhaps TRBD1 (6 bases). In germline, CDR1 is MGHRA, CDR2 YSYEKL. V dropped 0 bases and J dropped 4 bases, with 13 bases sitting between them. This CDR3 region has 16 residues. For the CDR3, the DNA is TGCGCCAGCAGCCAAGATTCAGGGGCGTTCGGAAACACCATATATTTT. Protein: CASSQDSGAFGNTIYF.

The chain couples TRBV2 to TRBJ2-2; 7 nucleotides agree with TRBD2. The trim removed 1 base at V and 1 base at J, leaving 3 bases unmatched. Germline V lookup: CDR1 SNHLY, CDR2 FYNNEI. The CDR3 runs to 16 residues. The CDR3: CASSEVGGGNTGELFF. DNA of the CDR3: TGTGCCAGCAGTGAAGTTGGCGGGGGGAACACCGGGGAGCTGTTTTTT.

V gene TRBV7-9 combines with J gene TRBJ2-7; perhaps TRBD1 as D (5 bases). This CDR3 has 15 amino acids. Trimming took off 2 bases at V and 0 bases at J, with 11 bases between the two ends. Germline V gene sequence: CDR1 SEHNR, CDR2 FQNEAQ (reference sequence). This CDR3 is CASSLQQGLSYEQYF. In DNA, the CDR3 is TGTGCCAGCAGCTTACAGCAGGGCCTCTCCTACGAGCAGTACTTC.

The chain uses TRBV12-5 and TRBJ2-7, with D possibly being TRBD1 or TRBD2 (5 bases each). V was cut by 6 bases and J by 0 bases, with 9 bases left in between. This CDR3 comprises 13 residues. Germline V gene data show CDR1 as LGHNT and CDR2 as FRNRAP. The CDR3 DNA reads TGTGCTAGTGGCCACGGGACCTCCTACGAGCAGTACTTC. Amino acids: CASGHGTSYEQYF.

The chain couples TRBV7-9 to TRBJ2-1; D unresolved. Germline V gene data show CDR1 as SEHNR and CDR2 as FQNEAQ (reference sequence). V lost 4 bases, J lost 8 bases, and 12 bases lay in between. This CDR3 spans 13 amino acids. For the CDR3, the DNA is TGTGCCAGCAGCTATGCCCCCGGCGATGAGCAGTTCTTC. Amino acids: CASSYAPGDEQFF.

The genes are TRBV19 and TRBJ1-3, with a possible D match to TRBD1 (5 bases). Germline-derived CDR1 and CDR2 are LNHDA and SQIVND (reference sequence). V lost 4 bases, J lost 2 bases, and 15 bases lay in between. The CDR3 loop spans 16 amino acids. The CDR3 nucleotides are TGTGCCAGTAGTAATTACCTCCGGGACCCTGGAAACACCATATATTTT. It encodes CASSNYLRDPGNTIYF.

The CDR3, as DNA: TGTGCCAGCAGCGTAGAGACAGGGGAGTCACCCCTCCACTTT. This gives the protein CASSVETGESPLHF. The chain recombines TRBV9 with TRBJ1-6; 8 bases agree with TRBD1. Germline loops: CDR1 SGDLS, CDR2 YYNGEE. After removal of 0 bases from V and 10 bases from J, the junction contained 3 bases not matched to a gene. The CDR3 has 14 amino acids.

The rearrangement uses TRBV10-2 and TRBJ2-4; 11 positions agree with TRBD2. This CDR3 region has 17 residues. Trimming removed 2 bases from V and 3 bases from J; junction bases left unmatched: 6. Germline assignment: CDR1 WSHSY and CDR2 SAAADI. The CDR3 nucleotides read TGCGCCAGCAGTGAGCTAAGACTAGCGGGGAGCAAAAACATTCAGTACTTC. Amino acid sequence: CASSELRLAGSKNIQYF.